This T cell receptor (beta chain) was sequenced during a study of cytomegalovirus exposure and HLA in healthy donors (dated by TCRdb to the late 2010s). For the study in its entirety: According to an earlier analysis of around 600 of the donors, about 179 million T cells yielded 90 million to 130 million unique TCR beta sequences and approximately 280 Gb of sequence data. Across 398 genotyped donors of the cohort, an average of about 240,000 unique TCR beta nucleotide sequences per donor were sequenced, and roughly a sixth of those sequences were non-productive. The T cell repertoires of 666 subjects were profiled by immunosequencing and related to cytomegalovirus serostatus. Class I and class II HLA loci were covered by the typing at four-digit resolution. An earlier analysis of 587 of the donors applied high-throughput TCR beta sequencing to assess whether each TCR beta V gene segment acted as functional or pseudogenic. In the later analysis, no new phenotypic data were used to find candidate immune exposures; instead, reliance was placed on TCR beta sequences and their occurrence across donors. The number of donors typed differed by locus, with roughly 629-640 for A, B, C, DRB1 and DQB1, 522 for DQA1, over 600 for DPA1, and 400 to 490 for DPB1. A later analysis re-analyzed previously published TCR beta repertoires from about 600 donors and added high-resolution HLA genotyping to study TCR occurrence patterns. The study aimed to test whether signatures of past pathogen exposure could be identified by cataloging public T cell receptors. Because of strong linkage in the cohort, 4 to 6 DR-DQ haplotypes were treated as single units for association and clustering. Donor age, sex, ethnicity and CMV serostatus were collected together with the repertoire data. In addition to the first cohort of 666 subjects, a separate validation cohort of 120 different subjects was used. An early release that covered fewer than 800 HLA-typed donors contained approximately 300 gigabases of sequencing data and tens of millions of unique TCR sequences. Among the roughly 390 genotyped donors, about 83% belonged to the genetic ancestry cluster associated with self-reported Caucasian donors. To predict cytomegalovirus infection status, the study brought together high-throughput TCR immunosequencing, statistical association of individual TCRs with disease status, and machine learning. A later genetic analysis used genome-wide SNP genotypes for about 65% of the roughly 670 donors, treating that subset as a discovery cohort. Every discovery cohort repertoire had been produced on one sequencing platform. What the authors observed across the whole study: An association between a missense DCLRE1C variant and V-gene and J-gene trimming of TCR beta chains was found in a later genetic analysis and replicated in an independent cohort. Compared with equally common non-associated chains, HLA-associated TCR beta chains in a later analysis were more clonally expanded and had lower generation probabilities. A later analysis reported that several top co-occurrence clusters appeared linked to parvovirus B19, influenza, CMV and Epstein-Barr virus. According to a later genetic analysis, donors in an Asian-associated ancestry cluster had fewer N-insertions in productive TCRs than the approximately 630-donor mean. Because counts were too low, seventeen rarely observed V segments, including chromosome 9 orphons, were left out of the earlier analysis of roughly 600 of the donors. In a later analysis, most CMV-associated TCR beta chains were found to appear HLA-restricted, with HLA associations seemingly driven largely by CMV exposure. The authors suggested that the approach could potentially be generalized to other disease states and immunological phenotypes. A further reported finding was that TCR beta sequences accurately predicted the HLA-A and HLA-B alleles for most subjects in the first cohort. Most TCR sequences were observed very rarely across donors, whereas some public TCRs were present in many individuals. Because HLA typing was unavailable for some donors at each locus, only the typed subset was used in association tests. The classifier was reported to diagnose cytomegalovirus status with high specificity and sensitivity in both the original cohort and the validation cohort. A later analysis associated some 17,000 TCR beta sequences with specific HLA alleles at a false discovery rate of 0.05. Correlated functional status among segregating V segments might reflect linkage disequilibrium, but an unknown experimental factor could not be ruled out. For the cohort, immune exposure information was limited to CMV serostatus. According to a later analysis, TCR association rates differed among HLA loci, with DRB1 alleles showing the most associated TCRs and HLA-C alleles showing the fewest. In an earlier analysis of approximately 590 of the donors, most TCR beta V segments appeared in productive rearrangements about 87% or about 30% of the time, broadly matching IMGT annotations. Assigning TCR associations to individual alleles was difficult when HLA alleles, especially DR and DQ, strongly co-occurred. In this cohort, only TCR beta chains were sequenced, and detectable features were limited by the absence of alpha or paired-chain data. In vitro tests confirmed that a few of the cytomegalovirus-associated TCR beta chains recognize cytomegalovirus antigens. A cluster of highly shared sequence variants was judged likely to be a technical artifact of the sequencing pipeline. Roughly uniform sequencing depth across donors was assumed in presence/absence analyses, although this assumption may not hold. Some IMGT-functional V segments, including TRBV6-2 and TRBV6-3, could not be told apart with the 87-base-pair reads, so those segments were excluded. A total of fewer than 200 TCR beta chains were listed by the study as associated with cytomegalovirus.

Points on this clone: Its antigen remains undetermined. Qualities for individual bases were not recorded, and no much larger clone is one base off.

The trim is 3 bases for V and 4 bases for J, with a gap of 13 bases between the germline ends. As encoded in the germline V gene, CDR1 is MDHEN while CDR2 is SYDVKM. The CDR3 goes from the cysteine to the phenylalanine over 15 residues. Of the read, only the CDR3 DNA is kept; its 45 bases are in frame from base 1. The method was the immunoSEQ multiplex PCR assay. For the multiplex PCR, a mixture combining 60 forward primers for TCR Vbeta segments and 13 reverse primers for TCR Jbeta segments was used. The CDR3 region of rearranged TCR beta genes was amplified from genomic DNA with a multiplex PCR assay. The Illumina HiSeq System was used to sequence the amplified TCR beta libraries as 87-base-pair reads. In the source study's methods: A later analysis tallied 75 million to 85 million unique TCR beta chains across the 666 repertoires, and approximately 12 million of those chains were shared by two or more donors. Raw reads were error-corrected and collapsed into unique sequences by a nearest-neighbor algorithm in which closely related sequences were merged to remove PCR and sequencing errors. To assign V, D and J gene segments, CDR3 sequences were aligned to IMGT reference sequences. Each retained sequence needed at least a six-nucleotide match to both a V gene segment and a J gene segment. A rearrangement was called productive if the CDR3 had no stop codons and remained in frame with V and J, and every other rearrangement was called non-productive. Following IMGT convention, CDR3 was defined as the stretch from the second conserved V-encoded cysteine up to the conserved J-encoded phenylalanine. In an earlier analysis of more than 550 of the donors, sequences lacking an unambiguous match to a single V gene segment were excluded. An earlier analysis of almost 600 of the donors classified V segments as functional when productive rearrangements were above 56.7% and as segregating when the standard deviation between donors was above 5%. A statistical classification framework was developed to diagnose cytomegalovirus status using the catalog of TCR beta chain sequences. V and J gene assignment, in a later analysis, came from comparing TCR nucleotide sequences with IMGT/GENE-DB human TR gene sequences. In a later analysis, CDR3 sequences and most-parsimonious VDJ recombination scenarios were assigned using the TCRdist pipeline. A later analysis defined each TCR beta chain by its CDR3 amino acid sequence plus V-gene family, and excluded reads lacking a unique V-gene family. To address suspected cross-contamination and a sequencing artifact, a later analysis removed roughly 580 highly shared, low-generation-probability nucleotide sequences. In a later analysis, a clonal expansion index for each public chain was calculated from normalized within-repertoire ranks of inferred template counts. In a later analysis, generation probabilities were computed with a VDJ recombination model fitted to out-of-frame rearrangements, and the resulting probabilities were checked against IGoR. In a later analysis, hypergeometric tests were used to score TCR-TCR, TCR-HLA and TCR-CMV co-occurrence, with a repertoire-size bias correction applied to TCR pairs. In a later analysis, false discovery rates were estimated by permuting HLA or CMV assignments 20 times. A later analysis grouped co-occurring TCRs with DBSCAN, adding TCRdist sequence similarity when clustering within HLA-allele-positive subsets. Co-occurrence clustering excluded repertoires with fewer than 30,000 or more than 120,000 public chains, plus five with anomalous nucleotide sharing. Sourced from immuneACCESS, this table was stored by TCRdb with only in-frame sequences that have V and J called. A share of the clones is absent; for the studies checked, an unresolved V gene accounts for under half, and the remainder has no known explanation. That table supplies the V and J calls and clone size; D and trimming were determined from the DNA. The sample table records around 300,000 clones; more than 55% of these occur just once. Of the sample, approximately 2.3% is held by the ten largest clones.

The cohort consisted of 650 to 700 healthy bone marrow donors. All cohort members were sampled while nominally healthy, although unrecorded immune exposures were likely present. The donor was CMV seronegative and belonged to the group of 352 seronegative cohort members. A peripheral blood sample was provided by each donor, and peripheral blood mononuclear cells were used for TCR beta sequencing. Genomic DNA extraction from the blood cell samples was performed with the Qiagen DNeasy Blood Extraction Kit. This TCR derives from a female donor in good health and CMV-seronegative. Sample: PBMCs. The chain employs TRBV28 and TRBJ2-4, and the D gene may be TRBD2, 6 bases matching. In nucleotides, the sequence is TGTGCCAGCAGTTTTTTCGGGACTCAAAAAAACATTCAGTACTTC. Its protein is CASSFFGTQKNIQYF.